This T cell receptor (beta chain) was captured in a study of monozygotic twins with inflammatory bowel disease. Germline CDR1 SGHDT, CDR2 YYEEEE. CDR3 length equals 18 residues. TCRdb reanalyzed the 5' RACE reads and collapses them to one entry per CDR3 protein, without DNA. The specimen's table records 300,000 to 400,000 distinct CDR3 sequences. The total RNA came straight from whole blood, and T cells were not sorted beforehand. The V and J genes are TRBV5-6 and TRBJ2-3; TCRdb names TRBD2, which stays unverified in the absence of DNA. The TCR was taken from a human donor with ulcerative colitis or Crohn's disease, or a healthy co-twin of an affected twin (not recorded which). The sample comprised blood. CDR3 protein: CASSLGLAGDPITDTQYF.